A single sample is the source of the 12 T cell receptor beta chains below, sequenced in a study of T cell responses to AZD1222 COVID-19 vaccine. Method: immunoSEQ multiplex PCR; TCRdb's copy keeps in-frame clones and lacks some. The data show about 120,000 clones, roughly 87% seen once. This specimen was peripheral blood, taken 28 days after the second AZD1222 dose. Receptors were obtained from an adult who received the AZD1222 COVID-19 vaccine.

The gene calls are TRBV29-1 and TRBJ2-3, with a tentative D call TRBD1 (6 bases). Per the germline V gene, CDR1 is SQVTM and CDR2 is ANQGSEA. Trimming took 5 bases from V and 6 from J, leaving 9 bases between them. The CDR3 length is 11 residues. The CDR3 sequence: CSVLTGDTQYF. CDR3 sequence (DNA): TGCAGCGTTCTTACAGGGGATACGCAGTATTTT.

V usage is TRBV27 and J usage is TRBJ2-3, with TRBD2 identical over 8 bases. Trimming took 4 bases from V and 1 from J; bases not matched to a gene: 4. Germline assignment: CDR1 MNHEY and CDR2 SMNVEV (reference sequence). The CDR3 contains 15 residues. The CDR3 bases are TGTGCCAGCAGTTGGTTGCGGGGGGGCACAGATACGCAGTATTTT. Protein product: CASSWLRGGTDTQYF.

This chain joins TRBV6-5 and TRBJ1-5; D may be TRBD1 (5 bases). This CDR3 has 13 amino acids. Per the germline V gene, CDR1 is MNHEY and CDR2 is SVGAGI. Trimming took 8 bases from V and 9 from J, leaving 17 bases between them. CDR3 nucleotide sequence: TGTGCCAGCGGATTCCCGGGGGACCGGCCCCAGCATTTT. Encoded protein: CASGFPGDRPQHF.

The CDR3 loop reads CASSLIYQPQHF. CDR3 bases: TGTGCCAGCAGTCTCATATATCAGCCCCAGCATTTT. This rearrangement joins TRBV6-2 or TRBV6-3 to TRBJ1-5; D unclear. There are 12 residues in the CDR3. CDR1 is MNHEY, CDR2 SVGEGT, per germline. With 5 bases removed from V and 5 bases from J, the gap between germline ends came to 7 bases.

The V call is TRBV7-2, the J call TRBJ1-1; TRBD1 is a possible D gene (5 bases). CDR1 and CDR2 from the germline V gene are SGHTA and FQGNSA. Trimming took off 6 bases at V and 5 bases at J, with 13 bases between the two ends. The CDR3 has 13 amino acids. This CDR3 reads CASREGLGTEAFF. CDR3 DNA sequence: TGTGCCAGCAGAGAGGGGTTGGGGACTGAAGCTTTCTTT.

J is TRBJ2-1 and V is TRBV14, with 11 bases identical to TRBD2. Trimming at V came to 2 bases and at J to 3 bases, leaving 3 bases not matched to a gene. The V gene's germline CDR1 is SGHDN and CDR2 FVKESK. This CDR3 comprises 16 residues. CDR3 nucleotides: TGTGCCAGCAGCCAACCGGGACTAGCGGTCTACAATGAGCAGTTCTTC. It codes for CASSQPGLAVYNEQFF. The variable domain in full, completed from reference TRBV14 and TRBJ2-1, reads EAGVTQFPSHSVIEKGQTVTLRCDPISGHDNLYWYRRVMGKEIKFLLHFVKESKQDESGMPNNRFLAERTGGTYSTLKVQPAELEDSGVYFCASSQPGLAVYNEQFFGPGTRLTVL.

The chain joins TRBV6-5 to TRBJ2-7; D gene uncertain. The V and J ends lost 2 bases and 7 bases respectively, with 12 bases between them. Germline assignment: CDR1 MNHEY and CDR2 SVGAGI. This CDR3 has 13 residues. Written as DNA, the CDR3 is TGTGCCAGCAGTTACCTGGGTTCCCGGGAGCAGTACTTC. Translation gives CASSYLGSREQYF.

The rearrangement joins TRBV6-5 to TRBJ2-1, with 8 bases fitting TRBD1. The CDR3 contains 14 residues. V lost 3 bases, J lost 7 bases, and 5 bases stayed unmatched. Germline V gene sequence: CDR1 MNHEY, CDR2 SVGAGI. CDR3 amino acids: CASSYRTGPNEQFF. The CDR3 coding sequence is TGTGCCAGCAGTTATCGGACAGGGCCTAATGAGCAGTTCTTC.

This sequence joins TRBV3-1 (or the pseudogene TRBV3-2) and TRBJ2-3; D gene ambiguous. Germline CDR1 LGHDT, CDR2 YNNKEL (reference sequence). This CDR3 has 13 amino acids. Trimming pared 1 base from V and 2 bases from J, leaving 4 bases between. The DNA of the CDR3 is TGTGCCAGCAGCCAAGCTTCCACAGATACGCAGTATTTT. Translating it yields CASSQASTDTQYF.

The rearrangement joins TRBV7-9 to TRBJ2-7, with 10 nucleotides matching TRBD2. V was clipped by 4 bases and J by 1 base; unmatched bases: 1. From germline, CDR1 is SEHNR and CDR2 FQNEAQ (reference sequence). This CDR3 contains 14 residues. CDR3 sequence reads: CASSSSGGSYEQYF. The CDR3 DNA follows: TGTGCCAGCAGCTCTAGCGGGGGATCCTACGAGCAGTACTTC.

The chain carries TRBV7-6 and TRBJ2-1; D is possibly TRBD2 (5 bases). The length of the CDR3 is 11 residues. Germline CDR1 reads SGHVS; CDR2 reads FNYEAQ. Between the trimmed V and J ends, which lost 4 bases and 8 bases, there was a span of 6 bases. The CDR3, as DNA: TGTGCCAGCAGCTGGGGAGATGAGCAGTTCTTC. Its protein product is CASSWGDEQFF.

This chain connects TRBV7-6 to TRBJ2-7, with 9 bases aligning to TRBD1. The CDR3 consists of 16 residues. Germline lookup yields CDR1 SGHVS and CDR2 FNYEAQ. Losses at the gene ends were 5 bases for V and 4 bases for J; bases not matched to a gene: 12. The chain's CDR3 is CASSALMGQGEYEQYF. CDR3 DNA: TGTGCCAGCAGCGCATTGATGGGACAGGGTGAATACGAGCAGTACTTC.